This TCR beta chain was sequenced for a study of blood T cell repertoires in COVID-19. Study details: The analysed material was cDNA or gDNA that came from T cells, B-cell-depleted T cells, or PBMCs.

This CDR3 has 15 residues. Trimming pared 0 bases from V and 1 base from J, leaving 9 bases between. Germline loops: CDR1 KGHSH, CDR2 LQKENI. Per the authors' pipeline: For nucleated cells, counts were estimated from reference gene primer amplification. Profiling relied on immunoSEQ multiplex PCR, and the TCRdb table lists in-frame clones only, not all of them. D and trimming come from the DNA, and the V and J calls and clone size come from that table. The sample shows around 300,000 clones, about 93% of them seen only once. Assignment of participants to cohorts was predicated upon participant-reported clinical history.

Sequencing input: PBMCs or T cells enriched from blood (not recorded which). The rearrangement links TRBV18 to TRBJ1-1, with D perhaps TRBD1 (6 bases). The source of this sequence is a woman aged 25 to 39 who had recovered from COVID-19. Written as DNA, the CDR3 is TGTGCCAGCTCACCACCGCAGGGGCGGAACACTGAAGCTTTCTTT. Translation: CASSPPQGRNTEAFF.